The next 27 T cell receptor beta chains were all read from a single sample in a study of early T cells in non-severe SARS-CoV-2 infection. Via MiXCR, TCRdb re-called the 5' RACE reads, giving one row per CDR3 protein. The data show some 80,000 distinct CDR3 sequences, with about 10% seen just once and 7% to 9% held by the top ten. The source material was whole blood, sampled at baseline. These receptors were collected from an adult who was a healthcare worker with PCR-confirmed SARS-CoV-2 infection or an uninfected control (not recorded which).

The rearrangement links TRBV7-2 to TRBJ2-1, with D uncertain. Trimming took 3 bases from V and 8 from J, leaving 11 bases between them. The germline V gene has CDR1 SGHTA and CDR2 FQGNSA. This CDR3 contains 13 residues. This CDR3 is CASSFGVLDEQFF. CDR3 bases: TGTGCCAGCAGCTTCGGAGTTTTGGATGAGCAGTTCTTC.

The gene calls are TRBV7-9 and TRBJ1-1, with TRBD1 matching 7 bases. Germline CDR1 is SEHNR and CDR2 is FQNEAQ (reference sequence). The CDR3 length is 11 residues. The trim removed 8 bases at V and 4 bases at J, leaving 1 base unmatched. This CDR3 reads CASSGGTEAFF. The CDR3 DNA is TGTGCCAGCTCAGGGGGCACTGAAGCTTTCTTT. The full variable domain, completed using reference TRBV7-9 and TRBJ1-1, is DTGVSQNPRHKITKRGQNVTFRCDPISEHNRLYWYRQTLGQGPEFLTYFQNEAQLEKSRLLSDRFSAERPKGSFSTLEIQRTEQGDSAMYLCASSGGTEAFFGQGTRLTVV.

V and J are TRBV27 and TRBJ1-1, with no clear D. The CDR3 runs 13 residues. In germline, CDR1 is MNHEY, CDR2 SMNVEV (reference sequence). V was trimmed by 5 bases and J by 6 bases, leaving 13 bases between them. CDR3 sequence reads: CASSPPWGAEAFF. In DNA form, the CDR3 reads TGTGCCAGCAGTCCCCCTTGGGGTGCTGAAGCTTTCTTT.

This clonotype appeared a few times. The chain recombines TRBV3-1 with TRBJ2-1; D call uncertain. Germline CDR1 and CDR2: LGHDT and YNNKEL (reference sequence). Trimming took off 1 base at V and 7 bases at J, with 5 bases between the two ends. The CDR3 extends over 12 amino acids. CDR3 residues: CASSQVGNEQFF. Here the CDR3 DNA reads TGTGCCAGCAGCCAAGTCGGGAATGAGCAGTTCTTC.

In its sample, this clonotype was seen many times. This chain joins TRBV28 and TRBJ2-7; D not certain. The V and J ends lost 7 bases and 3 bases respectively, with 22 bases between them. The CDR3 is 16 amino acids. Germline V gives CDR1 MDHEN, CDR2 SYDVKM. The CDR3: CASNSLSGRLYYEQYF. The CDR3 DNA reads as TGTGCCAGCAACTCACTCTCCGGCCGCCTGTACTACGAGCAGTACTTC.

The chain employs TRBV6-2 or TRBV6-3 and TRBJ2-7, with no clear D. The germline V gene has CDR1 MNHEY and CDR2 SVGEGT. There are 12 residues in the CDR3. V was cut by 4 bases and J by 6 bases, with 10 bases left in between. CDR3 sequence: CASSLAAGEQYF. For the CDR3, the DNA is TGTGCCAGCAGTTTGGCGGCCGGCGAGCAGTACTTC.

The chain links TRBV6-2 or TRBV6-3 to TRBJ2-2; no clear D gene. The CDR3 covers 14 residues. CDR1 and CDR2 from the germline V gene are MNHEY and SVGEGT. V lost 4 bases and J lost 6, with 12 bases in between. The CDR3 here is CASSFSFVAGELFF. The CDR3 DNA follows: TGTGCCAGCAGTTTCAGCTTTGTCGCCGGGGAGCTGTTTTTT.

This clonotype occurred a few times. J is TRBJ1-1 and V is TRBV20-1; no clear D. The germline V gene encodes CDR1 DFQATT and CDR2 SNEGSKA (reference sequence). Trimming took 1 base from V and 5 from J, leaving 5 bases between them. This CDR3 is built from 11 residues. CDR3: CSARARTEAFF. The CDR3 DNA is TGCAGTGCTAGAGCGAGGACTGAAGCTTTCTTT.

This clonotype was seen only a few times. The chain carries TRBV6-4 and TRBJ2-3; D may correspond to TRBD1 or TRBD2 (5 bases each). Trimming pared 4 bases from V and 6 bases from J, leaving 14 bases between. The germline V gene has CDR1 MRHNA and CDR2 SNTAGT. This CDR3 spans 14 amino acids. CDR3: CASSAYEGSDTQYF. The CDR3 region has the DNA TGTGCCAGCAGTGCCTACGAGGGGTCGGATACGCAGTATTTT.

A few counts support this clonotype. CDR3 coding DNA: TGTGCCAGCTCACCGGACAGGGGCGAGCAGTACTTC. This translates into CASSPDRGEQYF. The V call is TRBV18, the J call TRBJ2-7, with TRBD1 identical over 9 bases. The CDR3 sequence is 12 residues long. The J segment lost 6 bases and the V segment lost 3 bases, leaving 0 bases of the junction unmatched. Germline-derived CDR1 and CDR2 are KGHSH and LQKENI. The whole variable domain, remainder taken from reference TRBV18 and TRBJ2-7, is NAGVMQNPRHLVRRRGQEARLRCSPMKGHSHVYWYRQLPEEGLKFMVYLQKENIIDESGMPKERFSAEFPKEGPSILRIQQVVRGDSAAYFCASSPDRGEQYFGPGTRLTVT.

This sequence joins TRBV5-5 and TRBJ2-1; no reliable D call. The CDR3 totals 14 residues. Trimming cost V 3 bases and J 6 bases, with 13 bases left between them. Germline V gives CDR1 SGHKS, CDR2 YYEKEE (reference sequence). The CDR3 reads CASSSSYSINEQFF. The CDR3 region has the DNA TGTGCCAGCAGCTCCTCCTATTCCATCAATGAGCAGTTCTTC.

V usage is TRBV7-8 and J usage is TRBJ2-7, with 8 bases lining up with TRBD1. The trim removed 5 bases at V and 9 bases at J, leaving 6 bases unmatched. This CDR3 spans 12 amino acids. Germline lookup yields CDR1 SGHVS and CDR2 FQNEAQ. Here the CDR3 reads CASSPDGTGQYF. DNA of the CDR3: TGTGCCAGCAGCCCAGATGGGACAGGGCAGTACTTC.

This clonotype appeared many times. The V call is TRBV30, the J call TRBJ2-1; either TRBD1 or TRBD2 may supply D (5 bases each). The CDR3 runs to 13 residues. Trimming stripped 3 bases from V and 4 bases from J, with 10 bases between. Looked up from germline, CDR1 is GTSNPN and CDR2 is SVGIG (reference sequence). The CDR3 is CAWRGTLYNEQFF. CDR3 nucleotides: TGTGCCTGGAGAGGGACGCTGTACAATGAGCAGTTCTTC.

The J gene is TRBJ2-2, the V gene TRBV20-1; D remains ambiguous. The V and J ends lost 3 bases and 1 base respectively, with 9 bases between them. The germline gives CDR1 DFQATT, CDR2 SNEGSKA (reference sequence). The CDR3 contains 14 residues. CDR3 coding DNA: TGCAGTGCTAGGGTGGCAAAGAACACCGGGGAGCTGTTTTTT. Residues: CSARVAKNTGELFF.

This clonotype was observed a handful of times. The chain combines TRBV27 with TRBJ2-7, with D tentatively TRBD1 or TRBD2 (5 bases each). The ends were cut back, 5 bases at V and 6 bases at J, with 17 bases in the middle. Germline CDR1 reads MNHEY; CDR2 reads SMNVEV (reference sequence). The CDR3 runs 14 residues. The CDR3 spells CASSPGTNYGEQYF. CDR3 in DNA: TGTGCCAGCAGTCCGGGGACCAACTATGGCGAGCAGTACTTC.

As DNA, the CDR3 is TGTGCCAGCAGGTTTGGGCAGCTTATCGAGACCCAGTACTTC. Residues: CASRFGQLIETQYF. The genes are TRBV6-5 and TRBJ2-5, with unresolved D. The CDR3 spans 14 residues. V lost 6 bases and J 5 bases, leaving 16 bases between the germline ends. Germline V gene sequence: CDR1 MNHEY, CDR2 SVGAGI.

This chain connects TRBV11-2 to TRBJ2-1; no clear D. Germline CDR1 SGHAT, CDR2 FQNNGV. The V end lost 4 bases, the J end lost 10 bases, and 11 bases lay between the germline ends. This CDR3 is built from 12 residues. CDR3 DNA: TGTGCCAGCAGCTCTCGAGCGTTGGAGCAGTTCTTC. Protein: CASSSRALEQFF.

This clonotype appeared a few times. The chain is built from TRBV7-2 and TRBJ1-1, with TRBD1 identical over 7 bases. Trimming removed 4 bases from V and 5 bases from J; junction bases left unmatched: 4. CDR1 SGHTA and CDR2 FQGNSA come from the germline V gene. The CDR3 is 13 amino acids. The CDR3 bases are TGTGCCAGCAGCTCACAGACAGGGACTGAAGCTTTCTTT. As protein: CASSSQTGTEAFF.

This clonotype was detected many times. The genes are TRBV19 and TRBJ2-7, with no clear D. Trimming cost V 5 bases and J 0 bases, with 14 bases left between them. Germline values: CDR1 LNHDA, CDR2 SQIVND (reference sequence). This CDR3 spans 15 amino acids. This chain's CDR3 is CASSSPAVSSYEQYF. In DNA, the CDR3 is TGTGCCAGTAGTTCCCCGGCGGTAAGCTCCTACGAGCAGTACTTC.

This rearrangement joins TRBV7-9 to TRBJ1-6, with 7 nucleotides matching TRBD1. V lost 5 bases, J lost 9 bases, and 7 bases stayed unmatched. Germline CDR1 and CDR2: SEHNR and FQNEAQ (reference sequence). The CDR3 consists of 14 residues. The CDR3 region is CASSAGTDGSPLHF. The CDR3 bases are TGTGCCAGCAGCGCCGGGACAGATGGTTCACCCCTCCACTTT.

The chain's CDR3 is CSVRQGNSPLHF. Here the CDR3 DNA reads TGCAGTGTCCGACAGGGAAACTCACCCCTCCACTTT. The chain employs TRBV20-1 and TRBJ1-6, with 7 nucleotides matching TRBD1. J gave up 10 bases and V 7 bases, and 7 bases lay outside the gene matches. This CDR3 contains 12 residues. CDR1 DFQATT and CDR2 SNEGSKA come from the germline V gene (reference sequence).

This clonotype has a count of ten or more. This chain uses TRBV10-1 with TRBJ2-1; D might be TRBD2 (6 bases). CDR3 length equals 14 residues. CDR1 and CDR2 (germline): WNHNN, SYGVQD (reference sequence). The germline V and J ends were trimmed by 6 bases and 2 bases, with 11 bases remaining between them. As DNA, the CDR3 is TGCGCCAGCAGCCACGGGAGCCCCTACAATGAGCAGTTCTTC. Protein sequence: CASSHGSPYNEQFF.

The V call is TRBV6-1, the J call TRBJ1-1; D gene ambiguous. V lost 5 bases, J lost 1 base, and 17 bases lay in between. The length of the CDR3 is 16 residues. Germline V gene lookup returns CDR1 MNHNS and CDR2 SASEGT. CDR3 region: CASSKKGLLGNTEAFF. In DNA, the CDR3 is TGTGCCAGCAGTAAAAAGGGTCTTTTGGGGAACACTGAAGCTTTCTTT.

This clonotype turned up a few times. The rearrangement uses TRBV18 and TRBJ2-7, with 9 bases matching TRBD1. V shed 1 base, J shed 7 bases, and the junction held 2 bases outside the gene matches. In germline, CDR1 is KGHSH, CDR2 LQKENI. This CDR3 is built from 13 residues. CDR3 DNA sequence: TGTGCCAGCTCACCACGGACAGGGGATGAGCAGTACTTC. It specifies CASSPRTGDEQYF.

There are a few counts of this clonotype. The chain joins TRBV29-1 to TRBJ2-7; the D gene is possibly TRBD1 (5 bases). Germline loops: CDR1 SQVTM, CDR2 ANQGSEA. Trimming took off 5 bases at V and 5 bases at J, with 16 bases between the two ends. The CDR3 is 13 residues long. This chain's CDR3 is CSVKGVIKDEQYF. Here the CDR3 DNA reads TGCAGCGTTAAAGGGGTGATAAAAGACGAGCAGTACTTC.

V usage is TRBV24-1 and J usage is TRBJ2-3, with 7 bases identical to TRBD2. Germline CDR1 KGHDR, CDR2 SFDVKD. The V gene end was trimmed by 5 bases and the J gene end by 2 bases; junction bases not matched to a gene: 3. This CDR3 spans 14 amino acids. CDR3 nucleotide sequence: TGTGCCACCAGTGCGGGGAGGGACACAGATACGCAGTATTTT. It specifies CATSAGRDTDTQYF.

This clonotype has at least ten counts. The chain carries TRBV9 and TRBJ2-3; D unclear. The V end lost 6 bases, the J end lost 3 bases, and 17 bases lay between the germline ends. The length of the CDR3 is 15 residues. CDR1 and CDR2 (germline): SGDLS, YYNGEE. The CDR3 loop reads CASTRRPDWTDTQYF. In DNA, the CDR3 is TGTGCCAGCACCCGCAGGCCAGATTGGACAGATACGCAGTATTTT.